The clone carrying this TCR beta chain has only a few counts. Its antigen is not identified. Genomic DNA constituted the template upon which TCR beta VDJ and CDR3 profiling was performed. TCRdb independently ran MiXCR on the reads; one entry per CDR3 protein. The table records 150,000 to 200,000 distinct CDR3 sequences, 35% to 50% of them present only once. This CDR3 contains 15 residues. V dropped 0 bases and J dropped 0 bases, with 8 bases sitting between them. The germline gives CDR1 KGHSH, CDR2 LQKENI. These data belong to a study of CD8+CD57+ T cells in acquired aplastic anemia. Overall study: Sorted CD4+ and CD8+ cell DNA averaged around 3.5 ug.

Study findings and constraints: CD8+ Simpson's diversity showed no significant patient-control difference.

The sequenced material came from sorted CD4+, CD8+, or CD8+CD57+ T cells (not recorded which) from PBMCs. The clonotype comes from a human donor in good health. The V and J genes are TRBV18 and TRBJ1-1; tentatively, D is TRBD1 (5 bases). Here the CDR3 reads CASSPPLGVNTEAFF. The CDR3 DNA follows: TGTGCCAGCTCACCACCCCTAGGGGTGAACACTGAAGCTTTCTTT.